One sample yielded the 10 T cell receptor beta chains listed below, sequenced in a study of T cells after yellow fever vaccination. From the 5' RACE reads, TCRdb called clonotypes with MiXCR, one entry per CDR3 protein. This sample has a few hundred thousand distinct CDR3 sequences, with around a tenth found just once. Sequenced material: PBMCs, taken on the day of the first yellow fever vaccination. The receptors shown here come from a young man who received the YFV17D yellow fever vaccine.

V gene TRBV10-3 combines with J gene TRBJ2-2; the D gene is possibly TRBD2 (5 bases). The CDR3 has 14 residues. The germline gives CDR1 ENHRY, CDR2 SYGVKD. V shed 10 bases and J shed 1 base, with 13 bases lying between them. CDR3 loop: CATWTSMNTGELFF. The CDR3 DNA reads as TGTGCCACCTGGACTTCTATGAACACCGGGGAGCTGTTTTTT.

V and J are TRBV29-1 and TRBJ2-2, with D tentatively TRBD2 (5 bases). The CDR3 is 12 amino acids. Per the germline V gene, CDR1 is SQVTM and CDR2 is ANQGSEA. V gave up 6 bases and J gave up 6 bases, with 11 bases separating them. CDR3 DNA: TGCAGCGTCTGGTCGGAGGCCGGGGAGCTGTTTTTT. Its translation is CSVWSEAGELFF.

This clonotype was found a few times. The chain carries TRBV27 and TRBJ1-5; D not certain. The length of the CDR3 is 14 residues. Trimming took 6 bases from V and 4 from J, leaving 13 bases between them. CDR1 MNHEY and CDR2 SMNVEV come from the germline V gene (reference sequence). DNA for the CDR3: TGTGCCAGCAGCCCGGGGTGGGGAAATCAGCCCCAGCATTTT. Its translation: CASSPGWGNQPQHF.

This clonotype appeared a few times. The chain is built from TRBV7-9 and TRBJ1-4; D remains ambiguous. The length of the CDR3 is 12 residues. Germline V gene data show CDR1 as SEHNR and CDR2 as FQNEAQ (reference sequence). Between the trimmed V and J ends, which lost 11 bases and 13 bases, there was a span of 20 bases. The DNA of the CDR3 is TGTGCCTACGACTTATCGCAGTCTACACTGTTTTTT. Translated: CAYDLSQSTLFF.

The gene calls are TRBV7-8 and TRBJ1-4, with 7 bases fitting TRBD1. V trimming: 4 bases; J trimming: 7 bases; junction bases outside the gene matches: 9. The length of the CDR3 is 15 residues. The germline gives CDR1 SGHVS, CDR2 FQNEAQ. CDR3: CASSSRQGGGEKLFF. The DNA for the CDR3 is TGTGCCAGCAGCTCCCGACAGGGTGGAGGTGAAAAACTGTTTTTT. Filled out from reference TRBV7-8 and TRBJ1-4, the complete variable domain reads GAGVSQSPRYKVAKRGQDVALRCDPISGHVSLFWYQQALGQGPEFLTYFQNEAQLDKSGLPSDRFFAERPEGSVSTLKIQRTQQEDSAVYLCASSSRQGGGEKLFFGSGTQLSVL.

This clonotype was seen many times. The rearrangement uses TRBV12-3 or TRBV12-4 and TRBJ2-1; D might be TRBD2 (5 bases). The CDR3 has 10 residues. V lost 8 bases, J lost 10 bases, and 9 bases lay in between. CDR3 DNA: TGTGCCAGCGGGTCGGGAGAGCAGTTCTTC. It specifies CASGSGEQFF.

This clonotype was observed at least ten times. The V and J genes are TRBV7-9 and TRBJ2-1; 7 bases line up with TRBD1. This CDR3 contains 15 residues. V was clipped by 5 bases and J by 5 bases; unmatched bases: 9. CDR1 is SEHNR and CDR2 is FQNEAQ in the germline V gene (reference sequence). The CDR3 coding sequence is TGTGCCAGCAGCCCGAGCCGGGACAGACACAATGAGCAGTTCTTC. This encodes CASSPSRDRHNEQFF.

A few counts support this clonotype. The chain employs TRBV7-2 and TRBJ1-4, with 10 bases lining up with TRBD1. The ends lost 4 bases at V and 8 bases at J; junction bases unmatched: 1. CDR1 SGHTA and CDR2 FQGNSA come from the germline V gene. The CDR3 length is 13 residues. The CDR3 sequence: CASSSGQGEKLFF. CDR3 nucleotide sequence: TGTGCCAGCAGCTCGGGACAGGGGGAAAAACTGTTTTTT.

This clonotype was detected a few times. CDR3 sequence (DNA): TGCGCCAGCAGCCGCGAGCCCCCTATGGCTACCTACGAGCAGTACTTC. Residues: CASSREPPMATYEQYF. V gene TRBV5-1 combines with J gene TRBJ2-7; no reliable D call. Trimming took off 4 bases at V and 2 bases at J, with 19 bases between the two ends. The CDR3 contains 16 residues. Germline V lookup: CDR1 SGHRS, CDR2 YFSETQ.

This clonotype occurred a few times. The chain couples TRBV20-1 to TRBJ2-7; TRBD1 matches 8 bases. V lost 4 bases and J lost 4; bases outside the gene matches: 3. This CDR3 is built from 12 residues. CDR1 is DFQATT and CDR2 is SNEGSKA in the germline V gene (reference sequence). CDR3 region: CSAKTGEYEQYF. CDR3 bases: TGCAGTGCTAAGACAGGGGAGTACGAGCAGTACTTC.